This T cell receptor (beta chain) was identified in a study of OX40 agonist ivuxolimab in advanced cancers. This clone was seen a single time. The target antigen is unknown. The study, taken as a whole, reports: At 0.1 to 3.0 mg/kg, clonal expansion of CD4+ and CD8+ blood T cells had occurred by week 6. Expanded clones belonging to CD8+ T cells outnumbered, on average, those of CD4+.

Exclusion applied to patients with autoimmune disease history or systemic immunosuppression. The study sampled blood at baseline, cycle 4 day 1, and cycle 7 day 1. Trimming took 8 bases from V and 6 from J, leaving 23 bases between them. The V gene's germline CDR1 is MDHEN and CDR2 SYDVKM. The CDR3 totals 15 residues. Libraries were prepared by immunoSEQ multiplex PCR; TCRdb keeps only in-frame clonotypes and omits some of them. The sample includes about 57,000 clones, roughly 91% of them seen just once. This receptor was identified in an adult with an advanced solid tumor such as melanoma, head and neck, liver or kidney cancer. The V and J genes are TRBV28 and TRBJ2-7; weak D call: TRBD2 (5 bases). The material sequenced was CD4+ or CD8+ T cells sorted from blood, taken in a trial of the OX40 agonist ivuxolimab. The CDR3 sequence: CASQFRGPEFGEQYF. The CDR3, as DNA: TGTGCCAGCCAGTTTAGAGGGCCGGAGTTTGGCGAGCAGTACTTC.